This T cell receptor beta chain was sequenced in a study of Tregs in tolerant kidney transplant recipients. Unstimulated regulatory T cells (CD4+CD25+CD127-), CD4+CD25- non-regulatory cells, CD4 and CD8 cells were FACS-sorted from thawed PBMCs. The CDR3 sequence is 13 residues long. V dropped 1 base and J dropped 7 bases, with 7 bases sitting between them. Per the germline V gene, CDR1 is SGHTA and CDR2 is FQGNSA. Findings and limits, study-wide: Validation in larger populations is needed because few patients were studied.

The method was immunoSEQ multiplex PCR; TCRdb's version includes in-frame clones alone and lacks a portion of them. The sample records approximately 99,000 clones, 90% being singletons. Regarding this clone: Antigen: not known.

The material sequenced was CD4+ T cells from blood, taken before the transplant. The chain carries TRBV7-2 and TRBJ2-2, with D tentatively TRBD1 (6 bases). This clonotype originated in a human donor who received a combined kidney and bone marrow transplant. The CDR3 region has the DNA TGTGCCAGCAGCTTAGTGGACAGCGGGGAGCTGTTTTTT. This translates into CASSLVDSGELFF.